One and the same sample provided the 5 T cell receptor beta chains below, sequenced in a study of shared clonotypes between healthy human individuals. Data came from immunoSEQ multiplex PCR; TCRdb stores just in-frame clones and leaves some out. The sample has about 1.1 million clones, roughly 77% seen once. The source material was memory CD4+ T cells from PBMCs. Subset indicated: CD45RA-negative fraction. All receptors derive from a man between 18 and 29 years old in good health. Some clones in this sample may be carry-over from other donors' samples.

The chain has TRBV6-5 and TRBJ2-7; the match to TRBD2 covers 7 bases. Germline V gives CDR1 MNHEY, CDR2 SVGAGI. V lost 5 bases, J lost 2 bases, and 6 bases stayed unmatched. The CDR3 has 14 residues. CDR3 loop: CASSRPGGPYEQYF. Here the CDR3 DNA reads TGTGCCAGCAGTCGACCGGGAGGACCCTACGAGCAGTACTTC.

The chain is built from TRBV5-6 and TRBJ2-4; D tentatively reads TRBD1 or TRBD2 (6 bases each). Germline values: CDR1 SGHDT, CDR2 YYEEEE. The CDR3 runs 16 residues. V lost 0 bases, J lost 10 bases, and 20 bases lay in between. CDR3 protein: CASSLGAEGGGPIQYF. The CDR3 nucleotides are TGTGCCAGCAGCTTGGGGGCCGAGGGGGGCGGTCCTATTCAGTACTTC.

A remark on this clone: Other nucleotide sequences in the sample specify the same CDR3. The chain combines TRBV2 with TRBJ1-1; D not certain. The V end was cut by 3 bases, the J end by 0 bases, with 5 bases between. The CDR3 loop spans 13 amino acids. Germline values: CDR1 SNHLY, CDR2 FYNNEI. The CDR3: CASSEGVNTEAFF. The DNA of the CDR3 is TGTGCCAGCAGTGAGGGAGTGAACACTGAAGCTTTCTTT.

V is TRBV9 and J is TRBJ2-3, with a possible D match to TRBD1 (6 bases). Between the trimmed V and J ends, which lost 0 bases and 5 bases, there was a span of 10 bases. The germline gives CDR1 SGDLS, CDR2 YYNGEE. The CDR3 runs 14 residues. CDR3 bases: TGTGCCAGCAGCGTAGCCGACAGGAGAGATACGCAGTATTTT. This gives the protein CASSVADRRDTQYF.

This chain connects TRBV19 to TRBJ1-2; D is uncertain. Trimming removed 7 bases at V and 5 bases at J, with 8 bases between. Per the germline V gene, CDR1 is LNHDA and CDR2 is SQIVND (reference sequence). This CDR3 has 11 amino acids. The CDR3, as DNA: TGTGCCAGTAAGTCAGAGTATGGCTACACCTTC. This sequence encodes CASKSEYGYTF.